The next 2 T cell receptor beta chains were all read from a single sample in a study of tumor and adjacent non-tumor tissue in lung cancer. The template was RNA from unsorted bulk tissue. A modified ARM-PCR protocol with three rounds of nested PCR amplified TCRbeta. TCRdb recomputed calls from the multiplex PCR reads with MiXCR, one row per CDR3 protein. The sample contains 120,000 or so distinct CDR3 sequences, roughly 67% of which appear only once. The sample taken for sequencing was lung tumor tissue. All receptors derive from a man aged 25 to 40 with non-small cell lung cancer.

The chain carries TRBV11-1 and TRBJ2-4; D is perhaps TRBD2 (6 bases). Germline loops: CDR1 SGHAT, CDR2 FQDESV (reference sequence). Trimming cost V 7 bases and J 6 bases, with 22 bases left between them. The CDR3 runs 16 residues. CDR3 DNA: TGTGCCAGCACGCACTCTGGCGGGGCGACCATAAACATTCAGTACTTC. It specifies CASTHSGGATINIQYF.

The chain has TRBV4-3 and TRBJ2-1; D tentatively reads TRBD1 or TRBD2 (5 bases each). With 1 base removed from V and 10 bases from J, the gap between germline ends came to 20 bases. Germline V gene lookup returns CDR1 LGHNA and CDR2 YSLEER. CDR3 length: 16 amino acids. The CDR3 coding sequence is TGCGCCAGCAGCCAAGGTTTAGTGGGGGAGCCCGGGGAGCAGTTCTTC. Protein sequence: CASSQGLVGEPGEQFF.